This T cell receptor (beta chain) derives from a study of T cell responses to AZD1222 COVID-19 vaccine. Study at large: Second-dose schedules of about 4 or about 12 weeks were combined. Study-level points and caveats: Clonal diversity may have been underestimated, and the donors were mostly white British, with more females than males. Rises in breadth and depth of Spike-specific TCRs came after two AZD1222 doses. Spike was spanned by vaccine-associated CD4 TCRs, with dominance at 160-218 and 743-854.

Comments on this clone: Its antigen is currently unknown.

The repertoire was sequenced with immunoSEQ multiplex PCR; TCRdb's copy has only in-frame clones and lacks some. The sample has over 150,000 clones; around 87% are singletons. Trimming stripped 1 base from V and 7 bases from J, with 14 bases between. The CDR3 has 15 residues. Germline V lookup: CDR1 MGHRA, CDR2 YSYEKL. This TCR was sampled from an adult in good health. The chain employs TRBV4-1 and TRBJ1-5; D possibly corresponds to TRBD1 (5 bases). Specimen: peripheral blood, collected on day 0 of AZD1222 vaccination. This CDR3 is CASSQVAAGRQPQHF. CDR3 sequence (DNA): TGCGCCAGCAGCCAAGTAGCGGCAGGGCGACAGCCCCAGCATTTT.